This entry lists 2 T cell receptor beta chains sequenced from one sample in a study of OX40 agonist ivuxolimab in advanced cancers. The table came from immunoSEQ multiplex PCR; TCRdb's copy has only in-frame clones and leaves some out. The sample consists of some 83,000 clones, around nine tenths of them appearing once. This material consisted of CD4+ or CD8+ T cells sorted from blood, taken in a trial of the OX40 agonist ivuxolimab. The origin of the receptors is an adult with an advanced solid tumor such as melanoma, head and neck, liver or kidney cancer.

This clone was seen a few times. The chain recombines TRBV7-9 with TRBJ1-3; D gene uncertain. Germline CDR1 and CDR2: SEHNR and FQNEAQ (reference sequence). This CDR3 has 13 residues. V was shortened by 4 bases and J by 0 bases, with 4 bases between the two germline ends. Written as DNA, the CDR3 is TGTGCCAGCAGCTCCAACTCTGGAAACACCATATATTTT. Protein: CASSSNSGNTIYF. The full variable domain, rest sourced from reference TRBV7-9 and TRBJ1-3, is DTGVSQNPRHKITKRGQNVTFRCDPISEHNRLYWYRQTLGQGPEFLTYFQNEAQLEKSRLLSDRFSAERPKGSFSTLEIQRTEQGDSAMYLCASSSNSGNTIYFGEGSWLTVV.

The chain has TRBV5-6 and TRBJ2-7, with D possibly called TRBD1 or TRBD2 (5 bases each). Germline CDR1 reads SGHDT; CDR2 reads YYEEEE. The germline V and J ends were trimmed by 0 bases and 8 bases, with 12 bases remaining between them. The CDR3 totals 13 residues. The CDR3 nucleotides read TGTGCCAGCAGCTTGGCGGGGACGCTCCAGCAGTACTTC. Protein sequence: CASSLAGTLQQYF. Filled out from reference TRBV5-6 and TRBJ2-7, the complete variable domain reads DAGVTQSPTHLIKTRGQQVTLRCSPKSGHDTVSWYQQALGQGPQFIFQYYEEEERQRGNFPDRFSGHQFPNYSSELNVNALLLGDSALYLCASSLAGTLQQYFGPGTRLTVT.